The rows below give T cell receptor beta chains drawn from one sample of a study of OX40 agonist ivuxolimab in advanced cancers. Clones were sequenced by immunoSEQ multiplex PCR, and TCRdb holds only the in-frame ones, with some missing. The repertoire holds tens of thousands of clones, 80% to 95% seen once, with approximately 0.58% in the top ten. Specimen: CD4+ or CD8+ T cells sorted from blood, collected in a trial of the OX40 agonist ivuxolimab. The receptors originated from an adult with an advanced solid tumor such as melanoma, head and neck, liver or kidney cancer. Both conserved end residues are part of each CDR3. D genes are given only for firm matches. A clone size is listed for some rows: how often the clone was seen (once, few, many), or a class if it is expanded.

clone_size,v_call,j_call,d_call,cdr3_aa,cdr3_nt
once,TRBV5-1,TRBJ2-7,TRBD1,CASSSGTGYNEQYF,TGCGCCAGCAGCTCCGGGACAGGGTACAACGAGCAGTACTTC
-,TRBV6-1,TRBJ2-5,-,CASSVTGGGQETQYF,TGTGCCAGCAGTGTAACGGGGGGCGGGCAAGAGACCCAGTACTTC
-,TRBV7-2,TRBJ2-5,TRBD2,CASSLGAGVETQYF,TGTGCCAGCAGCTTAGGAGCGGGAGTAGAGACCCAGTACTTC
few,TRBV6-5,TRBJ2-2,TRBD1,CASSYEGAGTGELFF,TGTGCCAGCAGTTACGAGGGGGCTGGCACCGGGGAGCTGTTTTTT
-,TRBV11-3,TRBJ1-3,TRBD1,CASSPVLTQGNGNTIYF,TGTGCCAGCAGCCCTGTCCTAACACAGGGGAACGGAAACACCATATATTTT
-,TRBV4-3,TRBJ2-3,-,CASSQDITTDTQYF,TGCGCCAGCAGCCAAGATATTACCACAGATACGCAGTATTTT
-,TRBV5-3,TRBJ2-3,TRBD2,CARSFERERTDTQYF,TGTGCCAGAAGCTTTGAGCGGGAGAGGACAGATACGCAGTATTTT
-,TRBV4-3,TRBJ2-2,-,CASSQVSSGELFF,TGCGCCAGCAGCCAAGTTTCATCCGGGGAGCTGTTTTTT
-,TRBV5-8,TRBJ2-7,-,CASSLEAFGSYEQYF,TGTGCCAGCAGCTTGGAAGCGTTCGGATCCTACGAGCAGTACTTC
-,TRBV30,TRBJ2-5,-,CAWMAGLTKTQYF,TGTGCCTGGATGGCAGGGTTAACAAAGACCCAGTACTTC